This T cell receptor beta chain appears in the sequencing data of a study of shared clonotypes between healthy human individuals. Study-wide background: Donor composition was a couple of women and a few men, aged 18 to 49. Each donor's CD8 memory used one plate, CD8 naive two, each CD4 subset three. Regarding the study as a whole: Incompleteness in sorted-subset sequencing, despite large depth, was shown by rarefaction. It was the non-shared clonotypes that had lower generation probabilities than clonotypes shared by all four donors.

Germline V lookup: CDR1 KGHSH, CDR2 LQKENI. V lost 3 bases, J lost 3 bases, and 20 bases lay in between. The CDR3 covers 17 residues. About this clone itself: Its specificity is not known.

Profiled with immunoSEQ multiplex PCR; TCRdb holds only in-frame clones, not every one. The data show about 960,000 clones, with approximately 76% seen just once and about 1.5% held by the top ten. V and J are TRBV18 and TRBJ1-2; D might be TRBD1 (6 bases). The specimen sequenced was memory CD4+ T cells sorted from blood. The subset was: CD45RA-negative fraction. This TCR was recovered from a young man in good health. The CDR3 spells CASSPTTLAGADYGYTF. The CDR3 coding sequence is TGTGCCAGCTCACCGACGACATTAGCAGGGGCTGACTATGGCTACACCTTC.